This T cell receptor (beta chain) comes out of a study of shared T cell receptors in the human thymus (dated by TCRdb to about 2021). About the investigation overall: The study examined how self-reactive, shared T-cell receptor alpha chains are generated in the human thymus.

To note about this clone: Its cognate antigen has yet to be identified. Per-nucleotide qualities are absent, and no much larger clonotype sits a single base away.

From cysteine to phenylalanine, the CDR3 is 18 amino acids long. Just CDR3 DNA is preserved here, 54 bases in frame from base 1. The germline V gene yields SNHLY for CDR1 and FYNNEI for CDR2. V trim: 5 bases; J trim: 2 bases; unmatched bases: 7. Libraries were built with the immunoSEQ multiplex PCR assay. The clones in this table, taken by TCRdb from immuneACCESS, are in-frame only. Not every clone is retained; where verified, under half of the shortfall comes from an unresolved V gene, and the cause of the rest is unknown. The sample data list about 710,000 clones, and 87% of these were observed just once. About 0.0094% of the sample lies in the top ten. These data were likewise used in another study, on human thymus T cells. As that second study puts it: In Finland, the donors were immunologically healthy infants who were having open corrective cardiac surgery for congenital heart defects. Thymus tissue was collected as surgical resects that were removed during corrective cardiac surgery. Biased V and J gene segment usage appeared to be present in both thymic and peripheral blood repertoires. Highly overlapping thymic TCR repertoires among unrelated individuals were reported in the related research. The study used under ten infant thymus samples plus four related peripheral blood samples to characterize TCR alpha and beta repertoires. Donor ages ranging from roughly 6 to 244 days were recorded, and over 5 male and a couple of female infants were included in the cohort. Thymocytes were freed from the tissue by mechanical means and kept at -70 degrees C as pellets of roughly 9-30 million cells. A QIAsymphony instrument was used to extract genomic DNA from frozen cell pellets. TCRB and TCRAD loci were amplified from a standardized quantity of quality-controlled genomic DNA using the immunoSEQ multiplex PCR assay. The V(D)J region was spanned by amplicons of a length sufficient to cover the CDR3 and to identify V and J genes. The commercial immunoSEQ service was used to sequence amplicons on an Illumina platform. Primer bias and sequencing errors were corrected using previously described methods, and TCRAD and TCRB definitions followed the IMGT database. The repertoires were analysed using immunoSEQ Analyzer 3.0 and VDJTools for basic statistics, V/J segment usage, diversity estimates, rarefaction and pairwise overlap. Diversity was estimated with Chao1, ChaoE, Efron-Thisted, Shannon and inverse Simpson indices, and also on datasets down-sampled to the smallest sample. Repertoire overlap used strict matching of CDR3 nucleotide sequence, V gene and J gene, with Jaccard-based multidimensional scaling clustering. On average, approximately 860,000 unique TCRB clonotypes were obtained from thymus samples, compared with about 86,000 from blood samples.

The source is a boy under two years old with a congenital heart defect. Donor details come from another sample of the same person, matched by shared clones. The sample was thymocytes. The sequence is built from TRBV2 and TRBJ2-1, with 15 central nucleotides matching TRBD2. The CDR3: CASSPGTSGGSPYNEQFF. The DNA sequence is as follows: TGTGCCAGCAGTCCCGGGACTAGCGGGGGGTCCCCCTACAATGAGCAGTTCTTC.